The entry that follows covers one T cell receptor (beta chain) sequence. CDR1 LGHNA and CDR2 YNFKEQ come from the germline V gene. This CDR3 region has 17 residues. The J segment lost 4 bases and the V segment lost 0 bases, leaving 8 bases of the junction unmatched. The data were obtained in a study of blood T cell repertoires in COVID-19. Study background: Researchers got acute and convalescent COVID-19 samples from the United States, Italy and Spain.

Clinical history as reported by participants underpinned cohort assignment. Cohort 3 recovery required two negative PCRs, clearance, or symptom resolution. In the original analysis: Quantification of nucleated cells was approximated via reference gene primer amplification. Clones were sequenced by immunoSEQ multiplex PCR, and TCRdb holds only the in-frame ones, with some missing. V, J and clone size are taken as reported in that table, and D and trimming were inferred from the DNA itself. Of roughly 250,000 clones in the sample, around nine tenths are singletons; the top ten hold about 1.5%. This TCR derives from a woman aged 50 to 60 who had recovered from COVID-19. The sequenced material came from PBMCs or T cells enriched from blood (not recorded which). The chain is built from TRBV4-2 and TRBJ1-3, with 8 positions matching TRBD1. The CDR3 region has the DNA TGTGCCAGCAGCCAAGATTTGGACAGGGCTTACGGAAACACCATATATTTT. This gives the protein CASSQDLDRAYGNTIYF.